This TCR beta chain stems from a study of blood T cell repertoires in COVID-19 (dated by TCRdb to between 2020 and 2021). About the investigation overall: Samples from collaborators originated in the United States, Italy and Spain and spanned both the acute and convalescent phases of COVID-19. The repertoires were released in a freely available public database intended as a resource for research on the immune response to SARS-CoV-2. Subjects who had been exposed to COVID-19, were actively infected with it, or had recovered from it provided the deeply sampled blood TCRbeta repertoires that made up the dataset. Samples were obtained from the ongoing ImmuneRACE study (first 160 participants) and from approximately 1,200 subjects provided by 6 global collaborators. Where available, HLA class I and class II types were taken from metadata supplied by the sample provider and were not determined by assay-based typing. The prospective study material was composed of cDNA or gDNA derived from T cells, B-cell-depleted T cells, or PBMCs. A de-identified subject ID, COVID-19 status, age in years and sex were almost always included in the sample metadata.

What the work shows at the level of the full study, not this receptor alone: The amount of clinical and demographic metadata varied by source and participant and was provided uncurated.

One collaborating source in Seattle enrolled patients while the patients were actively infected and followed the patients over time throughout the course of disease. The collaborating institutions used their own protocols to collect whole blood in K2EDTA tubes. For TCRbeta analysis, collaborators shipped samples as frozen whole blood, isolated PBMCs, or DNA extracted from either of those sample types. The germline V gene (reference sequence) yields LNHDA for CDR1 and SQIVND for CDR2. V gives up 5 bases and J gives up 5 bases, and the segment between their germline ends measures 18 bases. The CDR3 runs 15 residues from the cysteine to the phenylalanine. CDR3 DNA only is kept here, 45 bases in frame from base 1. The immunoSEQ Assay, a bias-controlled multiplex PCR, was used to amplify TCRbeta CDR3 regions from genomic DNA. As for the authors' bioinformatics: Nucleated cell counts per sample were estimated from amplification of reference gene primers within the assay. Sequence reads were collapsed and filtered to measure the absolute abundance of every unique TCRbeta CDR3 rearrangement. Productive Simpson clonality was computed per sample as the square root of Simpson's diversity index over productive rearrangements. TCRdb took over this immuneACCESS table, retaining in-frame rearrangements with V and J assigned. Such tables are incomplete; in checked studies, under half of the missing clones stem from an unresolved V gene, and the remainder is unexplained. For V, J and clone size, that table is used; D and trimming come from the DNA. The sample table records 250,000 to 300,000 clones; around nine tenths of these occur just once. The biggest ten clones account for 11% of the sample.

As regards this clone: Its antigen remains unidentified. Qualities for individual bases were not recorded, and no much larger clone is one base off.

Sequencing input: peripheral blood. The receptor chain draws on TRBV19 and TRBJ1-2, with no confidently assigned D gene. This sequence originates from a woman in her twenties or thirties with COVID-19, enrolled during active disease. The nucleotides read TGTGCCAGTAGTCCTAGCGAGACCGACTCTTATGGCTACACCTTC. Translated, this gives CASSPSETDSYGYTF.